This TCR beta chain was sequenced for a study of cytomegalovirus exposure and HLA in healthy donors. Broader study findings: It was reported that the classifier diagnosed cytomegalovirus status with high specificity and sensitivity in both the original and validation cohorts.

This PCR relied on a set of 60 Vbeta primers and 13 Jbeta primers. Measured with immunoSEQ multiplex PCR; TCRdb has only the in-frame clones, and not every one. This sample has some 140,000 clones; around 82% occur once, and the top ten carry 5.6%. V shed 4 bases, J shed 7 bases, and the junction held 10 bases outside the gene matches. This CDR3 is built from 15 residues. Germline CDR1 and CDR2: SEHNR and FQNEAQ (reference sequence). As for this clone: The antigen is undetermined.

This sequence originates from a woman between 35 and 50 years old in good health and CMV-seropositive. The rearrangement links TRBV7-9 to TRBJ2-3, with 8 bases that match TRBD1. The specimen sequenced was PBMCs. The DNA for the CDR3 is TGTGCCAGCAGCTGGGGACAGGCCGGGGGTAATACGCAGTATTTT. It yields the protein CASSWGQAGGNTQYF.